This TCR beta chain was sequenced in a study of PD-L1 blockade in urothelial cancer. The table came from immunoSEQ multiplex PCR; TCRdb's copy has only in-frame clones and leaves some out. The sample has around 100,000 clones, 70% to 90% seen once. The CDR3 length is 15 residues. V lost 1 base, J lost 7 bases, and 14 bases lay in between. Germline CDR1 and CDR2: GTSNPN and SVGIG (reference sequence). This sequence was found in a man in his fifties with urothelial cancer. Here the sequenced sample was PBMCs, taken around atezolizumab (anti-PD-L1) treatment. V usage is TRBV30 and J usage is TRBJ1-6; maybe TRBD1 (6 bases). The CDR3, as DNA: TGTGCCTGGAGTGCCCAACAGGGTTGGAATTCACCCCTCCACTTT. Its translation is CAWSAQQGWNSPLHF.